This TCR beta chain appears in the sequencing data of a study of beta chain features in type 1 diabetes. General study results and limits: Short templates might get an advantage during PCR, and this would be equal in patients and controls.

Sequencing targeted expressed TCRB transcripts, as all isolated RNA had been reverse transcribed. Measured with immunoSEQ multiplex PCR; TCRdb has only the in-frame clones, and not every one. The profile shows 620,000 or so clones, 15% of them singletons. Germline V gene data show CDR1 as MNHNS and CDR2 as SASEGT. This CDR3 region has 15 residues. Regarding this clone: What it binds is not known.

The sample comprised naive CD4+ T cells from blood. The chain is built from TRBV6-1 and TRBJ2-5; D is possibly TRBD1 (6 bases). The DNA end lines up better with TRBJ2-7; the J call may be wrong. The sequence was obtained from a young man in good health. Here the CDR3 DNA reads TGTGCCAGCACCCTACAGGGACCCGTTGTTTACGAGCAGTACTTC. It translates to CASTLQGPVVYEQYF.